The sequence of this T cell receptor beta chain was determined in a study of T cell changes during pregnancy in multiple sclerosis. The CDR3 totals 13 residues. Germline CDR1 and CDR2: SQVTM and ANQGSEA. The J segment lost 2 bases and the V segment lost 6 bases, leaving 7 bases of the junction unmatched. The method was immunoSEQ multiplex PCR; TCRdb's version includes in-frame clones alone and lacks a portion of them. The sample records tens of thousands of clones, about nine tenths being singletons. The sample in question was peripheral blood, obtained after pregnancy. The chain uses TRBV29-1 and TRBJ2-7; 7 nucleotides match TRBD1. The clonotype was recovered from a female donor in good health, enrolled as a control in a pregnancy study. Here the CDR3 reads CSVRQGSAYEQYF. The CDR3 DNA is TGCAGCGTGCGACAGGGATCGGCCTACGAGCAGTACTTC.